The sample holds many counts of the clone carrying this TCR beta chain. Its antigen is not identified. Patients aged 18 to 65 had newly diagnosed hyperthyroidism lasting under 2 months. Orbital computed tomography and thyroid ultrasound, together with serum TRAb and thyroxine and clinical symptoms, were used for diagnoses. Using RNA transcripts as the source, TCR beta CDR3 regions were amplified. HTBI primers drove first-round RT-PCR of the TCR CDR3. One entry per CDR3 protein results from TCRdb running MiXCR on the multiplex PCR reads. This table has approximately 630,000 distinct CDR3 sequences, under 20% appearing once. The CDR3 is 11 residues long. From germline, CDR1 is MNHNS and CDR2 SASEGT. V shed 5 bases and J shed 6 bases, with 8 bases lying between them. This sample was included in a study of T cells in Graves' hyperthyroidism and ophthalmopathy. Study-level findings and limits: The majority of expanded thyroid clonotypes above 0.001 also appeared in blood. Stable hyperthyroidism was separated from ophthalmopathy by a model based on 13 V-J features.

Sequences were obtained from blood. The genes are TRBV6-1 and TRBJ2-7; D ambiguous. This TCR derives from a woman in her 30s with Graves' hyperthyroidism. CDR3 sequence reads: CASSYLSEQYF. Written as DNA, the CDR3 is TGTGCCAGCAGTTACCTCTCCGAGCAGTACTTC.